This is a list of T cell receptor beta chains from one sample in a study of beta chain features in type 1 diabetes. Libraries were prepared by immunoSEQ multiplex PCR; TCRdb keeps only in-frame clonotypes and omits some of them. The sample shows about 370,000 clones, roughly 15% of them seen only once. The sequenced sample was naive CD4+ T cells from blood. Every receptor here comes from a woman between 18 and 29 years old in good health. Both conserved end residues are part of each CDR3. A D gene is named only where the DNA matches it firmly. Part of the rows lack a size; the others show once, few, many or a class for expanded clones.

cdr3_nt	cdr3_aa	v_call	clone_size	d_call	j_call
TGTGCCATCAGTGGTGACAGTTGGAGCTCCTACAATGAGCAGTTCTTC	CAISGDSWSSYNEQFF	TRBV10-3	.	.	TRBJ2-1
TGTGCCAGCACGGGAAACATGAACACTGAAGCTTTCTTT	CASTGNMNTEAFF	TRBV6-5	.	.	TRBJ1-1
TGTGCCAGCAGCGCCCGCCTTGACAGGGCCTATGGCTACACCTTC	CASSARLDRAYGYTF	TRBV9	few	TRBD1	TRBJ1-2
TGTGCCAGCAGTTACTGGGGACAGAAGCCTCAAGAGACCCAGTACTTC	CASSYWGQKPQETQYF	TRBV6-5	few	TRBD1	TRBJ2-5
TGTGCCTGGAGTGTAAGGGGGTATCAGCCCCAGCATTTT	CAWSVRGYQPQHF	TRBV30	.	.	TRBJ1-5
TGCGCCAGCAGCTTGTCTCCAGGGGGTAATCAGCCCCAGCATTTT	CASSLSPGGNQPQHF	TRBV5-1	few	TRBD1	TRBJ1-5
TGTGCCAGCAGCCTATTCGGACAGGGGGCTGGAAACACCATATATTTT	CASSLFGQGAGNTIYF	TRBV7-2	.	TRBD1	TRBJ1-3
TGTGCCAGCAGCCGGGACAGGTTGGACACTGAAGCTTTCTTT	CASSRDRLDTEAFF	TRBV14	.	TRBD1	TRBJ1-1
TGTGCCTGGAGTGTCCTATCGGGAGGACGCGATGAGCAGTTCTTC	CAWSVLSGGRDEQFF	TRBV30	.	TRBD2	TRBJ2-1
TGTGCCAGCGGCTCAGGTCAGGGTAGGTACGAGCAGTACTTC	CASGSGQGRYEQYF	TRBV28	few	.	TRBJ2-7
TGTGCCACCAGCATTCTGGGGGCGAGCTCCTACAATGAGCAGTTCTTC	CATSILGASSYNEQFF	TRBV15	few	.	TRBJ2-1
TGTGCCAGCAGCGGGGACAGGGCACAGTACTTC	CASSGDRAQYF	TRBV2	few	TRBD1	TRBJ2-4
TGTGCCAGCAGCGGGCCTAGCGGCGAGCAGTACTTC	CASSGPSGEQYF	TRBV9	.	TRBD2	TRBJ2-7
TGTGCCAGCAGCCCCGGGACTCGCAATGAGCAGTTCTTC	CASSPGTRNEQFF	TRBV7-2	.	.	TRBJ2-1
TGTGCCAGCTCCCAGCGGTGGACTAGCGGGGCCAATGAGCAGTTCTTC	CASSQRWTSGANEQFF	TRBV2	.	TRBD2	TRBJ2-1
TGTGCCAGCAGCTCCCTAGCGGGAGTGAACACCGGGGAGCTGTTTTTT	CASSSLAGVNTGELFF	TRBV7-2	few	TRBD2	TRBJ2-2
TGCGCCAGCAGCCCCAGTGCCAGGGGGCTAAATAGGAGGTCCTACGAGCAGTACTTC	CASSPSARGLNRRSYEQYF	TRBV4-3	few	TRBD1	TRBJ2-7
TGTGCCTGGAGGGGGACAGTCGTCGGGGGAGAGACCCAGTACTTC	CAWRGTVVGGETQYF	TRBV30	.	.	TRBJ2-5
TGTGCCACCAGCAGGACCGGGGGGACTGAAGCTTTCTTT	CATSRTGGTEAFF	TRBV15	.	.	TRBJ1-1
TGTGCCAGCTCCAAAACAGGGTTCGACACTGAAGCTTTCTTT	CASSKTGFDTEAFF	TRBV18	few	.	TRBJ1-1
TGTGCCAGCAGTCTTTCTGGGCTGTGGACGCAGTATTTT	CASSLSGLWTQYF	TRBV28	.	.	TRBJ2-3
TGTGCCAGTACCCTACTAGCGGGAGGCCGGAACGAGCAGTACTTC	CASTLLAGGRNEQYF	TRBV19	few	TRBD2	TRBJ2-7
TGTGCCAGTAGTATCCTGGACAGGGAATGGGCTGAAGCTTTCTTT	CASSILDREWAEAFF	TRBV19	few	TRBD1	TRBJ1-1
TGTGCCAGCAGCGCAACCGGGACAGGGGGCTATGGCTACACCTTC	CASSATGTGGYGYTF	TRBV9	.	TRBD1	TRBJ1-2
TGTGCCAGCAGCGTAGCCATTAGCGCTTCAGAGACCCAGTACTTC	CASSVAISASETQYF	TRBV9	.	.	TRBJ2-5
TGTGCCAGCAGTTTAGCGGGAGGGCCGGATACGCAGTATTTT	CASSLAGGPDTQYF	TRBV28	.	TRBD2	TRBJ2-3
TGTGCCAGCGGTCGACAGATCACAGATACGCAGTATTTT	CASGRQITDTQYF	TRBV5-6	.	.	TRBJ2-3
TGTGCCAGCAGCTTTGGGGGCCCCTACGAGCAGTACTTC	CASSFGGPYEQYF	TRBV7-9	few	.	TRBJ2-7
TGTGCCAGCAGTCCCGGTCTAGGAAAACTGTTTTTT	CASSPGLGKLFF	TRBV27	.	.	TRBJ1-4
TGTGCCAGTAGTATCCTTCGGGACACTGAAGCTTTCTTT	CASSILRDTEAFF	TRBV19	.	.	TRBJ1-1
TGCGCCAGCAGGGAGCGGGAAAAAGCAGGGAATGAGCAGTTCTTC	CASREREKAGNEQFF	TRBV5-1	few	TRBD2	TRBJ2-1
TGTGCCAGCAGTGAAAGAGGGCTTTGGAATGAGCAGTTCTTC	CASSERGLWNEQFF	TRBV6-4	.	.	TRBJ2-1
TGTGCCTGGAGTCCCGGGACAGGGAATAGAGAGACCCAGTACTTC	CAWSPGTGNRETQYF	TRBV30	few	TRBD1	TRBJ2-5
TGTGCCTGGGGGAGGGGGACAGATACGCAGTATTTT	CAWGRGTDTQYF	TRBV30	.	.	TRBJ2-3
TGCGCCAGCAGCTTCGACTACGGAAACACCATATATTTT	CASSFDYGNTIYF	TRBV5-1	once	.	TRBJ1-3
TGTGCCACCAGCAGACACAGACAGGGACGCGGCAATCAGCCCCAGCATTTT	CATSRHRQGRGNQPQHF	TRBV15	few	TRBD1	TRBJ1-5
TGTGCCTGGAGGGGAGGGACTAGCTCCAATGAGCAGTTCTTC	CAWRGGTSSNEQFF	TRBV30	once	TRBD2	TRBJ2-1
TGTGCCAGTAGTGCCGGGGGTGGCGGCTACGAGCAGTACTTC	CASSAGGGGYEQYF	TRBV19	few	.	TRBJ2-7
TGTGCCAGCAAACCCGGACAGGCCGCCGGGGAGCTGTTTTTT	CASKPGQAAGELFF	TRBV6-5	.	TRBD1	TRBJ2-2
TGTGCCTGGAGTAGGGGGCAGCACACCGGGGAGCTGTTTTTT	CAWSRGQHTGELFF	TRBV30	.	TRBD1	TRBJ2-2
TGTGCCAGCAGTTTAGACACAGTATCCTACGAGCAGTACTTC	CASSLDTVSYEQYF	TRBV28	.	.	TRBJ2-7
TGTGCCAGCAGTTCAAACGAAGCGGTTCTAGGCAATGAGCAGTTCTTC	CASSSNEAVLGNEQFF	TRBV28	.	.	TRBJ2-1
TGTGCCAGCAGCGTAGTTAGGGGCAATGAGCAGTTCTTC	CASSVVRGNEQFF	TRBV9	few	.	TRBJ2-1
TGCGCCAGCAGCCTATTCGACAGGAACACCGGGGAGCTGTTTTTT	CASSLFDRNTGELFF	TRBV4-3	few	.	TRBJ2-2
TGTGTCCCTTTGACAGGATGGGTCTCTGGGGCCAACGTCCTGACTTTC	CVPLTGWVSGANVLTF	TRBV28	few	.	TRBJ2-6
TGTGCCAGCAGTTCGGACAGGAGCTCTGGAAACACCATATATTTT	CASSSDRSSGNTIYF	TRBV6-5	.	TRBD1	TRBJ1-3
TGCGCCAGCAGCAGATCGGCGGGAGTGGGGAATGAGCAGTTCTTC	CASSRSAGVGNEQFF	TRBV5-1	.	TRBD2	TRBJ2-1